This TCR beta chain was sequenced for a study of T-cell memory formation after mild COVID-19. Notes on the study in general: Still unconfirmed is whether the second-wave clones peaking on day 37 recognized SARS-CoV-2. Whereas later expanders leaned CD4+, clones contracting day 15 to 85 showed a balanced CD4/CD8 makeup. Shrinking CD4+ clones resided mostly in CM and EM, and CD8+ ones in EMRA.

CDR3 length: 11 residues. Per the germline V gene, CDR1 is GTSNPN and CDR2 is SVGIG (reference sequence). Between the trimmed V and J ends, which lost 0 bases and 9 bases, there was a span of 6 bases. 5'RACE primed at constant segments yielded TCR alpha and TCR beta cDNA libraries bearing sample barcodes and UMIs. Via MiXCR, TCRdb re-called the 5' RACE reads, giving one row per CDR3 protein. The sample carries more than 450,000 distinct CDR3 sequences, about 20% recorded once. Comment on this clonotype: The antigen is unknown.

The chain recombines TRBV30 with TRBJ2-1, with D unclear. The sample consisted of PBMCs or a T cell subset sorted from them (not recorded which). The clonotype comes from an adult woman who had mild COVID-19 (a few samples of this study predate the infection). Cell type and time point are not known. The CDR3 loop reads CAWSVVGEQFF. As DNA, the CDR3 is TGTGCCTGGAGTGTAGTAGGTGAGCAGTTCTTC.